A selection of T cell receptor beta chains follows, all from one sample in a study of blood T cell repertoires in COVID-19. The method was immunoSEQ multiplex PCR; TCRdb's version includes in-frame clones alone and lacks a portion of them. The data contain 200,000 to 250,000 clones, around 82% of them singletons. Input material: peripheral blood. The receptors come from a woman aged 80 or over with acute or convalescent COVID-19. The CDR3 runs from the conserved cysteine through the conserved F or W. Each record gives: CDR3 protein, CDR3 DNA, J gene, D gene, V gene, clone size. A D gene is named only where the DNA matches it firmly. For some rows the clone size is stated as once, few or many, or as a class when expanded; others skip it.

CDR3: CASSSRTTSNYGYTF
DNA: TGTGCCAGCAGCTCTCGGACGACTAGTAACTATGGCTACACCTTC
J: TRBJ1-2
D: -
V: TRBV7-2
size: -

CDR3: CASGGGPSYEQYF
DNA: TGTGCCAGCGGGGGGGGCCCTAGCTACGAGCAGTACTTC
J: TRBJ2-7
D: TRBD2
V: TRBV19
size: once

CDR3: CASRLTGGSGNTIYF
DNA: TGTGCCAGCAGATTAACAGGGGGCTCTGGAAACACCATATATTTT
J: TRBJ1-3
D: TRBD1
V: TRBV11-2
size: -

CDR3: CATSDSASGASTDTQYF
DNA: TGTGCCACCAGTGATTCCGCTAGCGGGGCTAGCACAGATACGCAGTATTTT
J: TRBJ2-3
D: TRBD2
V: TRBV24-1
size: -

CDR3: CASSIPGLADNEQFF
DNA: TGCGCCAGCAGCATCCCGGGACTAGCGGATAATGAGCAGTTCTTC
J: TRBJ2-1
D: TRBD2
V: TRBV5-1
size: -

CDR3: CASSLDWTGLYEQYF
DNA: TGTGCCAGCAGCTTAGATTGGACAGGCCTGTACGAGCAGTACTTC
J: TRBJ2-7
D: TRBD1
V: TRBV11-3
size: -

CDR3: CASSIRSGTGYNRGQYF
DNA: TGTGCCAGTAGTATCCGCTCCGGGACAGGGTATAACCGTGGCCAGTATTTT
J: TRBJ2-3
D: TRBD1
V: TRBV19
size: once

CDR3: CATSDTTGGTDTQYF
DNA: TGTGCCACCAGTGATACGACAGGGGGTACAGATACGCAGTATTTT
J: TRBJ2-3
D: TRBD1
V: TRBV24-1
size: -

CDR3: CASSQDGSSYNEQFF
DNA: TGCGCCAGCAGCCAAGATGGCAGCTCCTACAATGAGCAGTTCTTC
J: TRBJ2-1
D: -
V: TRBV4-3
size: -

CDR3: CASRPGTGYSPLHF
DNA: TGTGCCAGCCGTCCCGGGACAGGTTATTCACCCCTCCACTTT
J: TRBJ1-6
D: TRBD1
V: TRBV27
size: -

CDR3: CASSIVRGNTIYF
DNA: TGTGCCAGTAGTATAGTGAGAGGAAACACCATATATTTT
J: TRBJ1-3
D: -
V: TRBV19
size: few

CDR3: CASSPIRDRYNEQFF
DNA: TGTGCCAGCAGCCCCATCCGGGACAGGTACAATGAGCAGTTCTTC
J: TRBJ2-1
D: TRBD1
V: TRBV7-9
size: -

CDR3: CASSPRGRDRTGELFF
DNA: TGTGCCAGTAGTCCCAGGGGCAGGGACAGGACCGGGGAGCTGTTTTTT
J: TRBJ2-2
D: TRBD1
V: TRBV19
size: -

CDR3: CASSYGRGGNEQFF
DNA: TGTGCCAGCAGTTACGGGCGGGGGGGAAATGAGCAGTTCTTC
J: TRBJ2-1
D: TRBD2
V: TRBV6-5
size: -

CDR3: CASETSGLTDTQYF
DNA: TGTGCCAGTGAGACTAGCGGTCTCACAGATACGCAGTATTTT
J: TRBJ2-3
D: TRBD2
V: TRBV7-2
size: -

CDR3: CASSLQGFGNTIYF
DNA: TGTGCCAGCAGTTTACAGGGCTTCGGAAACACCATATATTTT
J: TRBJ1-3
D: -
V: TRBV27
size: -